These 10 T cell receptor beta chains were all obtained from the same sample, sequenced in a study of blood T cell repertoires in COVID-19. The table came from immunoSEQ multiplex PCR; TCRdb's copy has only in-frame clones and leaves some out. The data contain about 180,000 clones, around nine tenths of them singletons. Material for sequencing was peripheral blood. Source of these receptors: a woman in her seventies with COVID-19, enrolled during active disease.

The table lists this clone with a count of one. This chain joins TRBV6-5 and TRBJ2-5, with D perhaps matching TRBD1 (5 bases). The CDR3 has 15 residues. Germline V gene lookup returns CDR1 MNHEY and CDR2 SVGAGI. V was shortened by 4 bases and J by 1 base, with 13 bases between the two germline ends. CDR3 protein: CASSSRRQFQETQYF. The CDR3 DNA is TGTGCCAGCAGTTCCCGCCGACAGTTCCAAGAGACCCAGTACTTC.

The rearrangement links TRBV20-1 to TRBJ2-7; unclear D gene. Trimming left V 5 bases short and J 2 bases short, with 7 bases between. Germline loops: CDR1 DFQATT, CDR2 SNEGSKA (reference sequence). The CDR3 extends over 11 amino acids. The CDR3 loop is CSAARTYEQYF. Written as DNA, the CDR3 is TGCAGTGCTGCCAGAACCTACGAGCAGTACTTC.

The rearrangement joins TRBV28 to TRBJ1-5; 10 bases agree with TRBD1. The CDR3 runs to 15 residues. Germline CDR1 reads MDHEN; CDR2 reads SYDVKM. V shed 5 bases and J 3 bases; nucleotides not matched to a gene: 4. The CDR3 loop reads CASSPGTGANQPQHF. The CDR3 DNA is TGTGCCAGCAGTCCGGGGACAGGGGCCAATCAGCCCCAGCATTTT.

A few counts support this clone. The gene calls are TRBV28 and TRBJ1-1; D possibly corresponds to TRBD1 (6 bases). This CDR3 comprises 13 residues. The germline V and J ends were trimmed by 7 bases and 1 base, with 10 bases remaining between them. CDR1 and CDR2 from the germline V gene are MDHEN and SYDVKM. The CDR3 nucleotides read TGTGCCAGCAAACTGGACAGGAACACTGAAGCTTTCTTT. Translated, it gives CASKLDRNTEAFF.

The rearrangement uses TRBV7-9 and TRBJ1-1; no clear D gene. V was trimmed by 5 bases and J by 0 bases, leaving 16 bases between them. The length of the CDR3 is 16 residues. From germline, CDR1 is SEHNR and CDR2 FQNEAQ (reference sequence). CDR3 in amino acids: CASSLVASDMNTEAFF. The CDR3 DNA sequence: TGTGCCAGCAGCCTGGTGGCGTCTGACATGAACACTGAAGCTTTCTTT.

This chain joins TRBV7-9 and TRBJ1-1, with no clear D. Germline V gives CDR1 SEHNR, CDR2 FQNEAQ (reference sequence). The CDR3 has 15 amino acids. Trimming cost V 2 bases and J 7 bases, with 17 bases left between them. CDR3 DNA sequence: TGTGCCAGCAGCTTAACGACTGGACTTGTTGGTGAAGCTTTCTTT. Encoded protein: CASSLTTGLVGEAFF.

The rearrangement uses TRBV7-2 and TRBJ2-1; 12 nucleotides match TRBD2. V trimming: 6 bases; J trimming: 13 bases; junction bases outside the gene matches: 7. Germline V lookup: CDR1 SGHTA, CDR2 FQGNSA. CDR3 size: 13 residues. Here the CDR3 reads CASSRLAGDPQFF. Here the CDR3 DNA reads TGTGCCAGCAGTCGACTAGCGGGGGATCCTCAGTTCTTC. Using reference TRBV7-2 and TRBJ2-1 for the parts outside the CDR3, the full variable domain is GAGVSQSPSNKVTEKGKDVELRCDPISGHTALYWYRQSLGQGLEFLIYFQGNSAPDKSGLPSDRFSAERTGGSVSTLTIQRTQQEDSAVYLCASSRLAGDPQFFGPGTRLTVL.

CDR3 protein: CASRQDRVKTQYF. In DNA, the CDR3 is TGCGCCAGCAGACAAGACAGGGTAAAGACCCAGTACTTC. The V call is TRBV5-1, the J call TRBJ2-5; 7 bases match TRBD1. This CDR3 spans 13 amino acids. The V and J ends lost 5 bases and 6 bases, in that order; junction bases with no gene match: 7. Germline-derived CDR1 and CDR2 are SGHRS and YFSETQ.

The rearrangement links TRBV14 to TRBJ2-3; 11 positions match TRBD2. The V and J ends lost 0 bases and 4 bases, in that order; junction bases with no gene match: 9. Germline CDR1 SGHDN, CDR2 FVKESK. This CDR3 is built from 18 residues. The CDR3 loop reads CASSQDFTSGSLADTQYF. The DNA of the CDR3 is TGTGCCAGCAGCCAAGATTTTACTAGCGGGAGCTTGGCAGATACGCAGTATTTT.

The rearrangement joins TRBV29-1 to TRBJ2-1; possible D gene TRBD2, 6 bases. Looked up from germline, CDR1 is SQVTM and CDR2 is ANQGSEA. This CDR3 has 14 amino acids. Trimming took 3 bases from V and 8 from J, leaving 17 bases between them. The CDR3 DNA is TGCAGCGTTGAGTATTGGGAAGGGGAGGATGAGCAGTTCTTC. It translates to CSVEYWEGEDEQFF.